This record concerns one T cell receptor beta chain sequence. TCRdb itself ran the 5' RACE reads through MiXCR, one entry per CDR3 protein. The table shows tens of thousands of distinct CDR3 sequences, with 6.5% to 8% occurring only once. The data originate from a study of spatial heterogeneity in lung cancer. In the study overall: Detection consistently yielded more beta chains than alpha chains.

Time point described: sample taken at primary tumor resection. Samples were donated by 72 untreated early-stage non-small cell lung cancer patients. CDR3 size: 16 residues. Trimming cost V 1 base and J 4 bases; bases outside gene matches: 3. Germline V lookup: CDR1 LNHNV, CDR2 YYDKDF (reference sequence). The input for sequencing was PBMCs, taken at surgery. The chain combines TRBV15 with TRBJ2-1; 11 bases are a match to TRBD2. This TCR was sampled from a male donor with early-stage non-small cell lung cancer. Here the CDR3 DNA reads TGTGCCACCAGCAGAGGTGGGACTAGCGGTTACAATGAGCAGTTCTTC. Translation gives CATSRGGTSGYNEQFF.